These T cell receptor beta chains were read from a single sample in a study of vaccination effects on CD4 cells after COVID-19. These receptors are not linked to any known antigen. Produced via immunoSEQ multiplex PCR; TCRdb's table is partial and in-frame only. The repertoire includes nearly 50,000 clones, 74% of them detected once, and 4.5% to 5.5% sits in the top ten. The sample was CD4+ T cells from PBMCs cultured without peptide, taken after COVID-19 vaccination. These TCRs come from a human donor who had a prior SARS-CoV-2 infection. The CDR3 runs from the conserved cysteine through the conserved F or W.

V gene,J gene,CDR3 protein
TRBV11-3,TRBJ2-7,CASSLDRLVGGEQYF
TRBV2,TRBJ1-5,CASSPRWGSNQPQHF
TRBV4-3,TRBJ2-6,CASSQDIGNSGANVLTF
TRBV3-1/TRBV3-2,TRBJ2-1,CASSQGAGGHNEQFF
TRBV11-3,TRBJ2-3,CASSPGGRGDTQYF
TRBV20-1,TRBJ2-5,CSASRDGREETQYF
TRBV15,TRBJ1-1,CATSRDMGREAFF
TRBV3-1/TRBV3-2,TRBJ1-2,CASSRLTGGYGYTF
TRBV9,TRBJ2-5,CASSRGYQETQYF
TRBV9,TRBJ2-2,CASSVESAFF
TRBV19,TRBJ1-6,CASTSTGGGSPLHF
TRBV9,TRBJ2-7,CASSEGRGSYEQYF
TRBV15,TRBJ1-5,CATAAIRNQPQHF
TRBV11-3,TRBJ2-2,CASSPDRGTGELFF
TRBV5-6,TRBJ1-2,CASSLLEAGNYGYTF
TRBV11-3,TRBJ1-1,CASSPPSRGQTEAFF
TRBV27,TRBJ2-5,CASSSSRETQYF
TRBV7-3,TRBJ2-5,CASSPTGLQETQYF
TRBV6-4,TRBJ2-1,CASSDVEGVKQFF
TRBV3-1/TRBV3-2,TRBJ2-7,CASSNPDAEQYF
TRBV15,TRBJ2-3,CATSRDYGGGVDTQYF
TRBV6-6,TRBJ1-2,CASSYLQGRGGYTF
TRBV30,TRBJ2-1,CAWKESSYNEQFF
TRBV11-3,TRBJ1-5,CASSDGARQPQHF
TRBV15,TRBJ2-3,CATSRDLAGRASTDTQYF
TRBV5-1,TRBJ1-2,CASSLAFGTGSWDGYTF
TRBV29-1,TRBJ2-5,CSVQKGLGETQYF
TRBV18,TRBJ1-2,CASSPLDGTYTF
TRBV7-3,TRBJ2-1,CASSLSSGSYNEQFF
TRBV5-1,TRBJ2-1,CASSLESGLAGNEQFF
TRBV24-1,TRBJ2-5,CATSDPQDPQETQYF
TRBV18,TRBJ2-5,CASSPPGGEETQYF
TRBV5-4,TRBJ1-2,CASSVRGTDHGYTF
TRBV7-2,TRBJ1-2,CASSFGTLYGYTF
TRBV2,TRBJ2-3,CASSELGQGAADTQYF
TRBV3-1/TRBV3-2,TRBJ2-7,CASSQDYEQYF
TRBV18,TRBJ2-7,CASSPPGQMMYEQYF
TRBV6-5,TRBJ2-7,CASTDGREAYEQYF
TRBV27,TRBJ1-1,CASRKQGYTEAFF
TRBV18,TRBJ2-3,CASSPVRGGADTQYF
TRBV7-3,TRBJ2-2,CASSKLNGELFF
TRBV5-1,TRBJ1-2,CASRRAVATPSGYTF
TRBV4-1,TRBJ2-3,CASSQSGTFPDTQYF
TRBV28,TRBJ2-7,CASSTPPGGLYEQYF
TRBV2,TRBJ2-7,CASSAGWGPLPYEQYF
TRBV11-2,TRBJ2-5,CASSLGATGIETQYF
TRBV7-2,TRBJ2-7,CASSTGTGTGLHYEQYF
TRBV5-1,TRBJ1-1,CASSFVSTVNTEAFF
TRBV30,TRBJ1-1,CAWSVNTEAFF
TRBV11-3,TRBJ2-1,CASSVRSSYNEQFF
TRBV30,TRBJ1-1,CAWSVHMYTEAFF
TRBV5-4,TRBJ1-2,CASSFRTGSFHYGYTF
TRBV28,TRBJ2-5,CASSPSGRYQETQYF
TRBV27,TRBJ2-3,CASSSGSLVLDTQYF
TRBV5-1,TRBJ2-2,CASSSGQANTGELFF
TRBV21-1,TRBJ2-3,CASSNVQGGTDTQYF
TRBV18,TRBJ2-5,CASSPPGTPPGLAGAKGQYF
TRBV6-1,TRBJ1-5,CASSAPRDRVPNQPQHF
TRBV5-6,TRBJ1-1,CASSRDRGYVMSTEAFF
TRBV28,TRBJ1-6,CASREGGASWKTLHF